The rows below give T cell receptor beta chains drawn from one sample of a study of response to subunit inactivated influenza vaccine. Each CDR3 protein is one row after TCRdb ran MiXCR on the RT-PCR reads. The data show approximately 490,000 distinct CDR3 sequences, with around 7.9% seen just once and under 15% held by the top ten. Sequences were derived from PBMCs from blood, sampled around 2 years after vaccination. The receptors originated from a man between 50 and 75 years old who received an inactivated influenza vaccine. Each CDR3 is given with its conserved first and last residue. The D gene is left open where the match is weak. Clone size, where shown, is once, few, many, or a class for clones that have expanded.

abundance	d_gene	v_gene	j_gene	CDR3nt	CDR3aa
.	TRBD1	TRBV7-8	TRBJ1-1	TGTGCCAGCAGCTTCCCGGGACAGGGGTTCAGGGAGAAATGGAACACTGAAGCTTTCTTT	CASSFPGQGFREKWNTEAFF
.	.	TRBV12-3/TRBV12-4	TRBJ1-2	TGTGCCAGCAGCCCCAGGGTTGCGGGGAAATTCTATGGCTACACCTTC	CASSPRVAGKFYGYTF
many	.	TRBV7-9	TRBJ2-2	TGTGCCAGCCGCCCGGCCGAGTCGAACACCGGGGAGCTGTTTTTT	CASRPAESNTGELFF
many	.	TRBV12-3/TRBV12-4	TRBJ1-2	TGTGCCAGCAGTTTATGGTCGGACTCCAACTATGGCTACACCTTC	CASSLWSDSNYGYTF
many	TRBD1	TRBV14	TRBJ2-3	TGTGCCAGCAGCCGGACAGGGGGCTCTTATACGCAGTATTTT	CASSRTGGSYTQYF
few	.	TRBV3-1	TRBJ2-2	TGTGCCAGCAGCCAAGGAACAGTGAACACCGGGGAGCTGTTTTTT	CASSQGTVNTGELFF
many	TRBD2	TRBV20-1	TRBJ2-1	TGCAGTGCTCTTAAACTAGCGGGAGGCTCGGATGAGCAGTTCTTC	CSALKLAGGSDEQFF
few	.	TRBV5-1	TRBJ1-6	TGCGCCAGCAGCTTACCCAGGGGCAATTCACCCCTCCACTTT	CASSLPRGNSPLHF
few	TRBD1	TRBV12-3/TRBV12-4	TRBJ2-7	TGTGCCAGCAGTCTACGGACAGGGGTATACGAGCAGTACTTC	CASSLRTGVYEQYF
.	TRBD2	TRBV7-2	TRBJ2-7	TGTGCCAGCAGCTTAGCAACCGGGACTACCACCTACGAGCAGTACTTC	CASSLATGTTTYEQYF
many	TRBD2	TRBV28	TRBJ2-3	TGTGCCAGCGTTGGCTTAGCGGGCGGCCAGAATACGCAGTATTTT	CASVGLAGGQNTQYF
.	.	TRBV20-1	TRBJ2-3	TGCAGTGCTAGTGGAGACATTCTCAGCACAGATACGCAGTATTTT	CSASGDILSTDTQYF
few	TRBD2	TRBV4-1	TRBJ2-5	TGCGCCAGCAGTACTAGCGGTACCCAAGAGACCCAGTACTTC	CASSTSGTQETQYF
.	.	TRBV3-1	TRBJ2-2	TGTGCCAGCAGCCAAGGATACAGTCTCGGGGAGCTGTTTTTT	CASSQGYSLGELFF
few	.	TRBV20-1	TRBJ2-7	TGCAGTGCTAGACCGGCACGGTCCCCTCCGGAGCAGTACTTC	CSARPARSPPEQYF
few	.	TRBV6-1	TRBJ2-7	TGTGCCAGCAGGCGGACAGTAGACTACGAGCAGTACTTC	CASRRTVDYEQYF
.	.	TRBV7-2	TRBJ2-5	TGTGCCAGCAGCCTGACAGTCTCAGAGACCCAGTACTTC	CASSLTVSETQYF
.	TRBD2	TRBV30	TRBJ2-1	TGTGCCATAGACGCCGCGGGGGGGATCTACAATGAGCAGTTCTTC	CAIDAAGGIYNEQFF
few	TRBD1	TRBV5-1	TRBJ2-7	TGCGCCAGCAGCCGACAGGGGGCTCAGTCCTACGAGCAGTACTTC	CASSRQGAQSYEQYF
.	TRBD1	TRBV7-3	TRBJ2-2	TGTGCCAGCAGTTACCCAACAGGGGGCTCCATCGGGGAGCTGTTTTTT	CASSYPTGGSIGELFF
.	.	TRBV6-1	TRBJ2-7	TGTGCCAGCAGCCCGACAAGTTTCGGCGAGCAGTACTTC	CASSPTSFGEQYF
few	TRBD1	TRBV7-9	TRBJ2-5	TGTGCCAGCAGCGTGGGACAGGACCAAGAGACCCAGTACTTC	CASSVGQDQETQYF
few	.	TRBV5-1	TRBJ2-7	TGCGCCAGCAGCTCGGGGGAACTCTACGAGCAGTACTTC	CASSSGELYEQYF
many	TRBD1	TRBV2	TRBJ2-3	TGTGCCAGCAGGAGGGACAGCTCACCGGATACGCAGTATTTT	CASRRDSSPDTQYF
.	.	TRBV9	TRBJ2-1	TGTGCCAGCAGCGTATTTGGGCTAGCGCTCGGGTCCTACAATGAGCAGTTCTTC	CASSVFGLALGSYNEQFF
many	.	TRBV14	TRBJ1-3	TGTGCCAGCAGCCAAGCCCCGGACACCATATATTTT	CASSQAPDTIYF